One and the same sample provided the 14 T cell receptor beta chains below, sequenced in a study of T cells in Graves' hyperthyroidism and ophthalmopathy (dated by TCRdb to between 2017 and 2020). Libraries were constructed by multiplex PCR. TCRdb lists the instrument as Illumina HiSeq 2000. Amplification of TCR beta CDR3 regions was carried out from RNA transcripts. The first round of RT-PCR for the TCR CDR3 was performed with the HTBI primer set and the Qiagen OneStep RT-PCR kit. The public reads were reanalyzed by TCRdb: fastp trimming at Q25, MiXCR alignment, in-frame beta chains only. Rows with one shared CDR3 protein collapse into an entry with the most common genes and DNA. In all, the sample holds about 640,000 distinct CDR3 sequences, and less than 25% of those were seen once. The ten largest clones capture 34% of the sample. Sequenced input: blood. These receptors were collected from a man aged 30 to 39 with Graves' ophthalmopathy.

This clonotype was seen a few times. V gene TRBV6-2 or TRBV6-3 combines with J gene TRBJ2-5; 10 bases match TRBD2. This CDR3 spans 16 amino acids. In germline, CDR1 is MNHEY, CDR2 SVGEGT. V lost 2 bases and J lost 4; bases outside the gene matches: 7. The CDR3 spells CASSYVLAGDRETQYF. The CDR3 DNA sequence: TGTGCCAGCAGTTACGTCCTAGCGGGAGACCGAGAGACCCAGTACTTC.

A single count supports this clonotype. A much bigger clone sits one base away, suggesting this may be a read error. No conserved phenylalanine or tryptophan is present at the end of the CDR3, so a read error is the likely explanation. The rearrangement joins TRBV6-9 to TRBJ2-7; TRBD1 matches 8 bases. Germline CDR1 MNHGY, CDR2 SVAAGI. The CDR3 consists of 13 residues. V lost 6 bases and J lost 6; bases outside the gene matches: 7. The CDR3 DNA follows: TGTGCCAGCAGCGGACAGGGAACATTCGAGCAGTACCTC. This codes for CASSGQGTFEQYL.

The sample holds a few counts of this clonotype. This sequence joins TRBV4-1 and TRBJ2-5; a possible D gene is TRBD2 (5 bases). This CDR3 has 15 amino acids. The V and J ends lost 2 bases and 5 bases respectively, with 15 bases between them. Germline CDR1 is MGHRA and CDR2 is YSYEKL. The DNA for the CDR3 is TGCGCCAGCAGCCAATTAACCACCGTAGCGGAGACCCAGTACTTC. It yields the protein CASSQLTTVAETQYF.

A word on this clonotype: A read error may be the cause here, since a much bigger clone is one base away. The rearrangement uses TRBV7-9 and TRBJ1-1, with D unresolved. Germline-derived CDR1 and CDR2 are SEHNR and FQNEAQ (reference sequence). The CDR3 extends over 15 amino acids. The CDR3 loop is CASSLQGQANTEALF. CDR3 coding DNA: TGTGCCAGCAGCTTACAAGGGCAGGCGAACACTGAAGCTCTCTTT.

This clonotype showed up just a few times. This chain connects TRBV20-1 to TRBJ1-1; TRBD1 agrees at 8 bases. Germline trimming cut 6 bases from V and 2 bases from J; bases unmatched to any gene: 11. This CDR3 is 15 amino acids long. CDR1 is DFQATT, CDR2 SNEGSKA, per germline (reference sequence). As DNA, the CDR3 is TGCAGTGCGGGAAGACAGACAGGGGCTAACACTGAAGCTTTCTTT. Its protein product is CSAGRQTGANTEAFF.

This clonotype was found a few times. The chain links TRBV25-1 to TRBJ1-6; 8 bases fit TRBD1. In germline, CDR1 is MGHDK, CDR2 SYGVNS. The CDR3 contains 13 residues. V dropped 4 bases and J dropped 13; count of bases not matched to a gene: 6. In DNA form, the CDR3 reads TGTGCCAGCAGTGGGGACAGGTTTACCCCCCTCCACTTT. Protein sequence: CASSGDRFTPLHF.

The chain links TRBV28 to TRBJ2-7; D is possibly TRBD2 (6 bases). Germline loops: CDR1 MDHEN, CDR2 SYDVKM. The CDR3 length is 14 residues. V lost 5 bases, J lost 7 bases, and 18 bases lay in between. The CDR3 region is CASSLMGLGGEQYF. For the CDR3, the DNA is TGTGCCAGCAGTCTGATGGGACTTGGGGGGGAGCAGTACTTC.

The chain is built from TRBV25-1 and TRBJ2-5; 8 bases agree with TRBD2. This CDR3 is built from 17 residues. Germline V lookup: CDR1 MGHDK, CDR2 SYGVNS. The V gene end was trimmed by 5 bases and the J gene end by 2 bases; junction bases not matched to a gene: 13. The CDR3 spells CASSPHREVAGQETQYF. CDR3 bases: TGTGCCAGCAGTCCCCACCGGGAGGTAGCGGGACAAGAGACCCAGTACTTC.

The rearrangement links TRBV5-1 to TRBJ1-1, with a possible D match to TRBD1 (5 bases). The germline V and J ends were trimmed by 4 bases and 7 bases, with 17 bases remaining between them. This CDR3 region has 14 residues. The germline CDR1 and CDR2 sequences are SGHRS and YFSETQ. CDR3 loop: CASSQDTGRVEAFF. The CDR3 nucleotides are TGCGCCAGCAGCCAAGATACAGGCAGAGTTGAAGCTTTCTTT.

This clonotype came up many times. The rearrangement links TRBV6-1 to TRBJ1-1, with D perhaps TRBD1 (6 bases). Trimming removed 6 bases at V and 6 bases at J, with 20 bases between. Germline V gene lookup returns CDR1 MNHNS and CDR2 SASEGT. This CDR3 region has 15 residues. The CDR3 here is CASSSRDILGPEAFF. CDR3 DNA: TGTGCCAGCAGCTCCCGGGACATCCTTGGACCTGAAGCTTTCTTT.

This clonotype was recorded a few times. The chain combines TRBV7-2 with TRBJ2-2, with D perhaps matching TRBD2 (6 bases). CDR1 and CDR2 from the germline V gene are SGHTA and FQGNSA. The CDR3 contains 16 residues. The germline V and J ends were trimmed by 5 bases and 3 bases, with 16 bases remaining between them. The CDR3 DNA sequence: TGTGCCAGCAGCCCACGCGGGGCGGGGCACACCGGGGAGCTGTTTTTT. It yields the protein CASSPRGAGHTGELFF.

The CDR3 here is CASRVSGQGYGYTF. DNA for the CDR3: TGTGCCAGCAGGGTATCGGGACAGGGTTATGGCTACACCTTC. The gene calls are TRBV11-2 and TRBJ1-2, with TRBD1 identical over 9 bases. Germline V lookup: CDR1 SGHAT, CDR2 FQNNGV. V was pared by 6 bases and J by 5 bases, with 7 bases of the junction left unmatched. This CDR3 has 14 amino acids.

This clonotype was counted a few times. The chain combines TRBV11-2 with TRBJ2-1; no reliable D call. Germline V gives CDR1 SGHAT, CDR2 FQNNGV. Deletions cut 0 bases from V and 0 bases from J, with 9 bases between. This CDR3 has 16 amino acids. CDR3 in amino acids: CASSLEGFTSYNEQFF. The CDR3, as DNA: TGTGCCAGCAGCTTAGAGGGCTTTACCTCCTACAATGAGCAGTTCTTC.

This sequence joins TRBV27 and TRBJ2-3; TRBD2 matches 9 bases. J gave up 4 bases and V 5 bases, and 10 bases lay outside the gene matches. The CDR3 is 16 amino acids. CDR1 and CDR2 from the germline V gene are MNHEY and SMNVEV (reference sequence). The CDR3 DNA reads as TGTGCCAGCAGTACCGATCTAGCGGGGTTCTCAGATACGCAGTATTTT. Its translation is CASSTDLAGFSDTQYF.